This T cell receptor (beta chain) came from a study of post-analysis software for immune sequencing data. At the level of the study: Recorded subtypes: relapsing-remitting, secondary progressive, progressive-relapsing; some patients unannotated. General observations from the study: When patients were compared with controls, 4 or 5 TRBV segments were more frequent, TRBV5-6, TRBV5-1 and TRBV20-1 among them. Multiple sclerosis was associated with a significant reduction in normalized Chao1 diversity relative to controls.

This clonotype has only a few counts. What it binds is unknown. V lost 4 bases and J lost 0, with 17 bases in between. There are 17 residues in the CDR3. Germline V gives CDR1 SGHRS, CDR2 YFSETQ. Carried by the TCR beta cDNA libraries were unique molecular identifiers. From around 0.96 to 9.9 million T cells, 400,000 to 550,000 cDNA molecules were obtained. TCRdb passed the PCR reads through MiXCR, listing each CDR3 protein once. The table has about 460,000 distinct CDR3 sequences, around 40% seen once. The source of this sequence is a girl aged 10 to 17 with multiple sclerosis. Specimen: blood. The rearrangement links TRBV5-1 to TRBJ2-4; TRBD1 is a possible D gene (6 bases). DNA of the CDR3: TGCGCCAGCAGCCACTCCTCAGGGGCCTTAGCCAAAAACATTCAGTACTTC. Amino acids: CASSHSSGALAKNIQYF.